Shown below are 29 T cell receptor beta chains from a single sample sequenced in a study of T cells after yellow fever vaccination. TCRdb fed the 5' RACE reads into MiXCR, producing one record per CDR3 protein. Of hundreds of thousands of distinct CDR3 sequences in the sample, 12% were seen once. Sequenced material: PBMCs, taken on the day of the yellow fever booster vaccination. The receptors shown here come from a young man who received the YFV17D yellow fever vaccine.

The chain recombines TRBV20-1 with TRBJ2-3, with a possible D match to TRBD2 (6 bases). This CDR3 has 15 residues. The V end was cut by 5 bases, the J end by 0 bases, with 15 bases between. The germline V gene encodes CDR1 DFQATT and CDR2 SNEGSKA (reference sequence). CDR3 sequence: CSAGGRGLSTDTQYF. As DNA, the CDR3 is TGCAGTGCTGGGGGTCGGGGGTTGAGCACAGATACGCAGTATTTT.

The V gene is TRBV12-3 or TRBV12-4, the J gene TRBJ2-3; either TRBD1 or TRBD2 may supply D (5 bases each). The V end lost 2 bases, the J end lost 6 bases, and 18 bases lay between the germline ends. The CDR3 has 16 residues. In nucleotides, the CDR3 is TGTGCCAGCAGTTTAAGAGGGACGGGGAAGGGGGATACGCAGTATTTT. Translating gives CASSLRGTGKGDTQYF.

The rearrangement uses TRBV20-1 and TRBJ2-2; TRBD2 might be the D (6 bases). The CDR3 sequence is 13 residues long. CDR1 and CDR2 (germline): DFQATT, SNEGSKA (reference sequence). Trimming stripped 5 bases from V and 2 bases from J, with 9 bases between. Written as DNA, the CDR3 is TGCAGTGCTCTGGGACTCAACACCGGGGAGCTGTTTTTT. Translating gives CSALGLNTGELFF.

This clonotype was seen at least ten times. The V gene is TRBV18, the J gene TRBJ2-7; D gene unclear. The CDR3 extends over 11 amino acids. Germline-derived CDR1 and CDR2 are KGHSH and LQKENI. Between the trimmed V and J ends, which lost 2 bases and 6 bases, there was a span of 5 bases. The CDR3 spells CASSPGIEQYF. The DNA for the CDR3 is TGTGCCAGCTCACCAGGGATCGAGCAGTACTTC. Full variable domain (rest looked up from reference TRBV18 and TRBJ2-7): NAGVMQNPRHLVRRRGQEARLRCSPMKGHSHVYWYRQLPEEGLKFMVYLQKENIIDESGMPKERFSAEFPKEGPSILRIQQVVRGDSAAYFCASSPGIEQYFGPGTRLTVT.

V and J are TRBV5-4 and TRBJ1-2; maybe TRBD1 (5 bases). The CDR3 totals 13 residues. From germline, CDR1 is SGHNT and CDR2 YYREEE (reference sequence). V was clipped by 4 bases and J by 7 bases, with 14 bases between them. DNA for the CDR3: TGTGCCAGCAGCCCGTCGGGACTCGGTGGCTACACCTTC. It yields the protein CASSPSGLGGYTF.

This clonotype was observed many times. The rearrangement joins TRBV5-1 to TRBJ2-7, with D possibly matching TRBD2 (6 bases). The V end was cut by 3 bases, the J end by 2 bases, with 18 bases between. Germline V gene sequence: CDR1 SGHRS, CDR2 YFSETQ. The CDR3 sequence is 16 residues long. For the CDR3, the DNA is TGCGCCAGCAGCTGGGGCTGGGGGGAGAGACCCTACGAGCAGTACTTC. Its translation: CASSWGWGERPYEQYF.

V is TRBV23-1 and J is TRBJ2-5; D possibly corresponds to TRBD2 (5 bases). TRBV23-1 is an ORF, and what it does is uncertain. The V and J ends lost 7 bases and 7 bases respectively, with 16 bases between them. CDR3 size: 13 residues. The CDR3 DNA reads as TGCGCCAGCACCCTGGGAAAAGGAGGGACCCAGTACTTC. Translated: CASTLGKGGTQYF.

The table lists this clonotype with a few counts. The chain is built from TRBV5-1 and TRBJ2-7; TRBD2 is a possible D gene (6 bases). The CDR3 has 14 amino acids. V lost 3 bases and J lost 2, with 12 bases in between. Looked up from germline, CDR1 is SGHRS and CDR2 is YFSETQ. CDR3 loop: CASSSFAGPYEQYF. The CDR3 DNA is TGCGCCAGCAGCTCTTTTGCGGGACCCTACGAGCAGTACTTC.

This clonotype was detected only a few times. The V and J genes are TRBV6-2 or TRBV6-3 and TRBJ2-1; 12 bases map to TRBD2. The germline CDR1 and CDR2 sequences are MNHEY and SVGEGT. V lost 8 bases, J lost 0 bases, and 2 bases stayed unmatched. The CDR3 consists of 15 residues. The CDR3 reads CASGTSGSSYNEQFF. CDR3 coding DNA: TGTGCCAGCGGGACTAGCGGGTCCTCCTACAATGAGCAGTTCTTC.

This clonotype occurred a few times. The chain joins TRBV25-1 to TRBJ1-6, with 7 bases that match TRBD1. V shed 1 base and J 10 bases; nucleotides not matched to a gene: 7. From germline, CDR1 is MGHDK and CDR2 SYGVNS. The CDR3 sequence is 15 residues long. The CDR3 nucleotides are TGTGCCAGCAGTGAATCCGCAGGGGGTAACTCACCCCTCCACTTT. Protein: CASSESAGGNSPLHF.

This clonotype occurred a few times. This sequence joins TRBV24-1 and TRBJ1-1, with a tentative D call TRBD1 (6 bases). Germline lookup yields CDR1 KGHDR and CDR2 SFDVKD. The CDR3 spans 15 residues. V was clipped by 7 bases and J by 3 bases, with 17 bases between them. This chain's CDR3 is CATRYYVGTHTEAFF. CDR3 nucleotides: TGTGCCACCAGATATTATGTAGGGACACACACTGAAGCTTTCTTT.

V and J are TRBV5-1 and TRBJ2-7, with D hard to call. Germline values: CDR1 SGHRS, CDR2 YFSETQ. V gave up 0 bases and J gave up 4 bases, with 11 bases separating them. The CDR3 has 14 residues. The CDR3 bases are TGCGCCAGCAGCTTGGACCTCTATACTTACGAGCAGTACTTC. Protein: CASSLDLYTYEQYF.

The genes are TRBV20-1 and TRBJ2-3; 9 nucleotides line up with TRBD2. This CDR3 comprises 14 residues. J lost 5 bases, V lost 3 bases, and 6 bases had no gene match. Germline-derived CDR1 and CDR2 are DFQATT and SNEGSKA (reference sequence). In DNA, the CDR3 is TGCAGTGCTAGTGGCCTAGCGGGATTAGATACGCAGTATTTT. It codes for CSASGLAGLDTQYF.

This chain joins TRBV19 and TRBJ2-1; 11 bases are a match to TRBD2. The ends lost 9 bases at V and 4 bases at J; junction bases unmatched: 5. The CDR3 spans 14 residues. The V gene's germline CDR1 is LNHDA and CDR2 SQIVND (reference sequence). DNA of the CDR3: TGTGCCAGCGCGACTAGCGGGATTTACAATGAGCAGTTCTTC. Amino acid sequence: CASATSGIYNEQFF.

CDR3 coding DNA: TGTGCCAGCAGCTTGTTACAGGGGTACGGCATTCAGTACTTC. Protein sequence: CASSLLQGYGIQYF. The rearrangement uses TRBV5-6 and TRBJ2-4, with 7 bases that match TRBD1. The CDR3 runs to 14 residues. Per the germline V gene, CDR1 is SGHDT and CDR2 is YYEEEE. V lost 1 base and J lost 9; bases outside the gene matches: 7.

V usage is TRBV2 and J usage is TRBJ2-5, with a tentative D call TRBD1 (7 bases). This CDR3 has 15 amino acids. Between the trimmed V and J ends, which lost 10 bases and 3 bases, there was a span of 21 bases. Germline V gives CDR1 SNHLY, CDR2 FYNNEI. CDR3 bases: TGTGCCAACTCCAGGGGGTACGGGAGTGAAGAGACCCAGTACTTC. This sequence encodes CANSRGYGSEETQYF.

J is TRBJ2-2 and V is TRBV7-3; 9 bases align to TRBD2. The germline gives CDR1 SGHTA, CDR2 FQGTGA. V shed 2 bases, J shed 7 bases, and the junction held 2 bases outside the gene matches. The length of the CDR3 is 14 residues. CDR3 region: CASSLGLASGELFF. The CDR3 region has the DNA TGTGCCAGCAGCTTAGGACTAGCGAGCGGGGAGCTGTTTTTT.

The CDR3 reads CASSLGGLAGGGELFF. The CDR3, as DNA: TGCGCCAGCAGCCTCGGAGGATTAGCGGGAGGCGGGGAGCTGTTTTTT. J is TRBJ2-2 and V is TRBV4-1; 10 positions agree with TRBD2. V lost 4 bases, J lost 7 bases, and 9 bases stayed unmatched. The length of the CDR3 is 16 residues. Germline assignment: CDR1 MGHRA and CDR2 YSYEKL.

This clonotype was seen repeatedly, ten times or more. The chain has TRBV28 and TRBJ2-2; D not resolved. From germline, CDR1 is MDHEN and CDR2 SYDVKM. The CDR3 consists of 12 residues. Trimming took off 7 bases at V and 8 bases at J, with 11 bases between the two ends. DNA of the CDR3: TGTGCCAGCACTCTAACATTTGGGGAGCTGTTTTTT. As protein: CASTLTFGELFF.

The CDR3 DNA sequence: TGTGCCAGCAGCCAAGCTCCGGGAGGGCCAGAAGAGACCCAGTACTTC. It specifies CASSQAPGGPEETQYF. The J gene is TRBJ2-5, the V gene TRBV14, with 8 bases identical to TRBD2. Germline values: CDR1 SGHDN, CDR2 FVKESK. The CDR3 consists of 16 residues. V was clipped by 1 base and J by 3 bases; unmatched bases: 7.

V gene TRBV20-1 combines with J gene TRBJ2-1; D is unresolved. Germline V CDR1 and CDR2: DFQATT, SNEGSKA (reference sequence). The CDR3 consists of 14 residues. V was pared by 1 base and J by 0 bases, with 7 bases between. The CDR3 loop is CSARVGPSYNEQFF. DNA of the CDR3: TGCAGTGCTAGAGTCGGGCCCTCCTACAATGAGCAGTTCTTC.

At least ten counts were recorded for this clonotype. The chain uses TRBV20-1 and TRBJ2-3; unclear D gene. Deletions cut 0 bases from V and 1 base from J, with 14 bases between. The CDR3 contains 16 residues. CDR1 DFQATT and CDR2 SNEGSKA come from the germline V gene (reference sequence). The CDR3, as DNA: TGCAGTGCTAGAGATCGATGGCTAGTCGGCACAGATACGCAGTATTTT. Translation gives CSARDRWLVGTDTQYF.

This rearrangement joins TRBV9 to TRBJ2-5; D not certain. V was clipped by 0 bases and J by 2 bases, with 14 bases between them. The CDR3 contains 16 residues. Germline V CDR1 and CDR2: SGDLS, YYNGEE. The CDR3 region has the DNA TGTGCCAGCAGCGTAGACCCTCGGGCCACTCAAGAGACCCAGTACTTC. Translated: CASSVDPRATQETQYF.

The chain's CDR3 is CSARPTGTISDGYTF. The CDR3, as DNA: TGCAGTGCTAGACCTACCGGGACGATTAGTGATGGCTACACCTTC. The rearrangement links TRBV20-1 to TRBJ1-2, with D possibly matching TRBD1 (5 bases). Germline assignment: CDR1 DFQATT and CDR2 SNEGSKA (reference sequence). CDR3 length equals 15 residues. Trimming removed 2 bases at V and 6 bases at J, with 19 bases between.

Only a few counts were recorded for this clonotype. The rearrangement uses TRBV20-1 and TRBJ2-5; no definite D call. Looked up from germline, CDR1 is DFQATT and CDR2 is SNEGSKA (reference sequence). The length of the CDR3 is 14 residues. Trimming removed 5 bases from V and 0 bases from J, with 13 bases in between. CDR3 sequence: CSAGRLTYQETQYF. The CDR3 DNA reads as TGCAGTGCTGGAAGGCTTACCTACCAAGAGACCCAGTACTTC.

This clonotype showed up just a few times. The CDR3 here is CASTYTPKRVEGNQPQHF. CDR3 bases: TGTGCCAGCACCTACACTCCAAAGAGGGTGGAGGGCAATCAGCCCCAGCATTTT. The chain uses TRBV6-2 or TRBV6-3 and TRBJ1-5; unclear D gene. The CDR3 contains 18 residues. Germline V gene lookup returns CDR1 MNHEY and CDR2 SVGEGT. Trimming shortened V by 7 bases and J by 2 bases, and 24 bases separated the two germline ends.

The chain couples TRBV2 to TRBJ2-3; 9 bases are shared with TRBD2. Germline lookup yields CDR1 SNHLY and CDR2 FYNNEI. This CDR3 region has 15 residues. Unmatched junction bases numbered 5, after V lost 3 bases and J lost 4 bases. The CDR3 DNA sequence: TGTGCCAGCAGTGATGGCGGGAGGGCCCCAGATACGCAGTATTTT. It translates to CASSDGGRAPDTQYF.

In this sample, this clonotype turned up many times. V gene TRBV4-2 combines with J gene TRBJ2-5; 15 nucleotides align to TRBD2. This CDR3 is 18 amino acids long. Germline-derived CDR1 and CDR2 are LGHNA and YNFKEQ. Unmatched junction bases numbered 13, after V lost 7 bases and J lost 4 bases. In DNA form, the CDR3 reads TGTGCCAGCACCCCGGGACTAGCGGGAGGTCAGGGTGTAGAGACCCAGTACTTC. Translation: CASTPGLAGGQGVETQYF.

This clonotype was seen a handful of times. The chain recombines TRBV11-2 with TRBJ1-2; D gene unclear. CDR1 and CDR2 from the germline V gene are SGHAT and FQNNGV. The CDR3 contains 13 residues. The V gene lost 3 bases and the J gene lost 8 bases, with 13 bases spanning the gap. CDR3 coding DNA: TGTGCCAGCAGCTTCACGAACCGGGAGGGCTACACCTTC. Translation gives CASSFTNREGYTF.